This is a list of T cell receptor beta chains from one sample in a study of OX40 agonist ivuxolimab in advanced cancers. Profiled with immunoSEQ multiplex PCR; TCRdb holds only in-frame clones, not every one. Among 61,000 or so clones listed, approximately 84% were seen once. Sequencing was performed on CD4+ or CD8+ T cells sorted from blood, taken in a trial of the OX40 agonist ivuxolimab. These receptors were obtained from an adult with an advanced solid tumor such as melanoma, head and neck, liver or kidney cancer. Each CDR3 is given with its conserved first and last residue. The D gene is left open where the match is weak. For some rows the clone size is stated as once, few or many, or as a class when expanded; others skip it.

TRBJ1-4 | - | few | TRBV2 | TGTGCCACCGGGGCTGACCGTCTTATAAGTGAAAAACTGTTTTTT | CATGADRLISEKLFF
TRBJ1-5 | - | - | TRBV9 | TGTGCCAGCAGCCCCAGAGGGGGGAATCAGCCCCAGCATTTT | CASSPRGGNQPQHF
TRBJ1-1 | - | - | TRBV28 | TGTGCCAGCAGTTTATTCCAGGTGGTGAACACTGAAGCTTTCTTT | CASSLFQVVNTEAFF
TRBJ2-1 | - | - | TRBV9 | TGTGCCAGCAGCGTAGCGGGGGCAGGGCGGCTAGTGGATGAGCAGTTCTTC | CASSVAGAGRLVDEQFF
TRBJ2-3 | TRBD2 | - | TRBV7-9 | TGTGCCAGCAGCTTACGGTCTAGCGGGGTTGCGCAGTATTTT | CASSLRSSGVAQYF
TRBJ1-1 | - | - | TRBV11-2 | TGTGCCAGCTCCTATGGGGGGGTGAACACTGAAGCTTTCTTT | CASSYGGVNTEAFF
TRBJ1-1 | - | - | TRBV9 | TGTGCCAGCAGCGCCCGGGGGCGTGAGTACACTGAAGCTTTCTTT | CASSARGREYTEAFF
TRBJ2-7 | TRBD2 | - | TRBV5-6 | TGTGCCAGCAGGGGGGGAGGGACGCAGTACTTC | CASRGGGTQYF
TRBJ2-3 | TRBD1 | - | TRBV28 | TGTGCCAGCAGTCGCGACAGGGGCACAGATACGCAGTATTTT | CASSRDRGTDTQYF
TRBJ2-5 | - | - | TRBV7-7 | TGTGCCAGCAGCTTAGGTTCCCAAGAGACCCAGTACTTC | CASSLGSQETQYF
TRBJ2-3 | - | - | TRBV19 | TGTGCCAGTAGTATTTACGATACGCAGTATTTT | CASSIYDTQYF
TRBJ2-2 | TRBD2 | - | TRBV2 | TGTGCCAGCAGTGGACTGAGCGGGGCCGGGGAGCTGTTTTTT | CASSGLSGAGELFF
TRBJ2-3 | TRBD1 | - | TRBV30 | TGTGCCTGGAGTAAGAGGCAGGGGGGCACAGATACGCAGTATTTT | CAWSKRQGGTDTQYF
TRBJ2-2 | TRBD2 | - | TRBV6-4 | TGTGCCAGCAGCCCGGGACTAGATAACACCGGGGAGCTGTTTTTT | CASSPGLDNTGELFF
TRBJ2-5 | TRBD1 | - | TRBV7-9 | TGTGCCAGCAGCCCAGGACAGGGTGTCGAGACCCAGTACTTC | CASSPGQGVETQYF
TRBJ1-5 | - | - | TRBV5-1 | TGCGCCAGCAGCTTGGGTGATGGGATGGGACCCCAGCATTTT | CASSLGDGMGPQHF
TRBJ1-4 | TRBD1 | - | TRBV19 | TGTGCCAGCCGGGACAGGGGAAATGAAAAACTGTTTTTT | CASRDRGNEKLFF
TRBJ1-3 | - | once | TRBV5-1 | TGCGCCAGCAGCACGACAGGCTCCGGAAACACCATATATTTT | CASSTTGSGNTIYF
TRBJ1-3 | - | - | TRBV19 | TGTGCCAGTAGTATTACGCAGCCTAGCTCTGGAAACACCATATATTTT | CASSITQPSSGNTIYF
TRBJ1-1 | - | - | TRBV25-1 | TGTGCCAGCTTGGGACACTCGGGCACTGAAGCTTTCTTT | CASLGHSGTEAFF
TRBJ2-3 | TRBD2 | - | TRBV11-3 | TGTGCCAGCAGCTTAGCCCGGACTAGTCTAGATACGCAGTATTTT | CASSLARTSLDTQYF
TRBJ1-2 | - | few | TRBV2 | TGTGCCAGCACTCCGGAGGGGGGCTACACCTTC | CASTPEGGYTF
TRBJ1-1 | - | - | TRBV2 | TGTGCCAGCACTCCCCCGGCCAGGGGCCCTTCAGGAGCTTTCTTT | CASTPPARGPSGAFF
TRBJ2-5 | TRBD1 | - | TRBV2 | TGTGCCAGCAGGGAGACAGGGGCAGGGGAGACCCAGTACTTC | CASRETGAGETQYF
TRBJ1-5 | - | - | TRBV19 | TGTGCCAGTAGGATACAGGGTATGAGCAATCAGCCCCAGCATTTT | CASRIQGMSNQPQHF